This TCR beta chain was profiled in a study of memory CD4+ T cells and cytomegalovirus serostatus. The V end lost 5 bases, the J end lost 2 bases, and 10 bases lay between the germline ends. The germline gives CDR1 MDHEN, CDR2 SYDVKM. The CDR3 has 14 amino acids. Single viable CD3+CD4+CD8-CD45RO+ cells were sorted as the memory CD4+ T cells. Clones were sequenced by immunoSEQ multiplex PCR, and TCRdb holds only the in-frame ones, with some missing. Counted here are about 54,000 clones, around three quarters occurring once; the ten biggest clones make up 1.5% to 2%. The sequencing input was memory CD4+ T cells from blood. This chain links TRBV28 with TRBJ1-5, with no clear D. This sequence was found in an adult in good health and CMV-seronegative. The CDR3 loop is CASSLTLGNQPQHF. The CDR3, as DNA: TGTGCCAGCAGTCTAACATTGGGCAATCAGCCCCAGCATTTT.